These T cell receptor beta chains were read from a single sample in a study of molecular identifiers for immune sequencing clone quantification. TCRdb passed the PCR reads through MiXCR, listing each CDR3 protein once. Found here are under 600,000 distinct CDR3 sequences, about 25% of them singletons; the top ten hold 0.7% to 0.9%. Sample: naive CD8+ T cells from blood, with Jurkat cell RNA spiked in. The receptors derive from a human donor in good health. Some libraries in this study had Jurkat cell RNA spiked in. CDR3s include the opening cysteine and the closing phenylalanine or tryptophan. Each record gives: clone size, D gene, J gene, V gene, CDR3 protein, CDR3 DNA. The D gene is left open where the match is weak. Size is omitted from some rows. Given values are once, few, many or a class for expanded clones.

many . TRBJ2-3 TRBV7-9 CASSAPSTDTQYF TGTGCCAGCAGCGCACCGAGCACAGATACGCAGTATTTT
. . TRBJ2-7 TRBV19 CASSRDTGASHEQYF TGTGCCAGTAGTAGAGACACGGGAGCCTCCCACGAGCAGTACTTC
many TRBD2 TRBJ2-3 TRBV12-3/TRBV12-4 CASSRAGDGTDTQYF TGTGCCAGCAGTCGAGCGGGAGACGGCACAGATACGCAGTATTTT
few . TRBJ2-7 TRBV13 CASSDKGTSVNYEQYF TGTGCCAGCAGCGATAAGGGAACATCGGTCAACTACGAGCAGTACTTC
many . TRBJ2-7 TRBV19 CASSPGSYYEQYF TGTGCCAGTAGTCCCGGATCATACTACGAGCAGTACTTC
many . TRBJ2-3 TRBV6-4 CASSDCGTACTDTQYF TGTGCCAGCAGTGACTGTGGGACGGCTTGCACAGATACGCAGTATTTT
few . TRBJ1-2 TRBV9 CASSAGPKPNYGYTF TGTGCCAGCAGCGCTGGACCCAAGCCTAACTATGGCTACACCTTC
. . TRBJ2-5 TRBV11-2 CTSSPDFQETQYF TGTACCAGCAGCCCGGACTTCCAAGAGACCCAGTACTTC
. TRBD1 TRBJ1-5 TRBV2 CASSGVAEGADRGNQPQHF TGTGCCAGCAGTGGGGTGGCGGAGGGGGCGGACAGGGGTAATCAGCCCCAGCATTTT
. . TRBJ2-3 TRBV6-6 CASSSSGTDTDTQYF TGTGCCAGCAGTTCTTCCGGAACAGACACAGATACGCAGTATTTT
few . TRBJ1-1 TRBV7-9 CASSRVDTEAFF TGTGCCAGCAGCCGCGTCGACACTGAAGCTTTCTTT
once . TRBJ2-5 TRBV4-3 CASSQENQGYQETQYF TGCGCCAGCAGCCAAGAAAACCAGGGATACCAAGAGACCCAGTACTTC